Listed below are T cell receptor beta chains from one sample, sequenced in a study of OX40 agonist ivuxolimab in advanced cancers. Profiled with immunoSEQ multiplex PCR; TCRdb holds only in-frame clones, not every one. Of tens of thousands of clones listed, roughly four fifths are singletons. Sample: CD4+ or CD8+ T cells sorted from blood, taken in a trial of the OX40 agonist ivuxolimab. The receptors derive from an adult with an advanced solid tumor such as melanoma, head and neck, liver or kidney cancer. Both conserved end residues are part of each CDR3. A D gene is named only where the DNA matches it firmly. Only part of the rows carry a size: once, few, many, or a class if the clone is expanded.

v_gene,d_gene,j_gene,abundance,CDR3aa,CDR3nt
TRBV7-3,-,TRBJ2-7,-,CASSLGPDYEQYF,TGTGCCAGCAGCTTAGGACCTGACTACGAGCAGTACTTC
TRBV6-5,TRBD1,TRBJ2-3,-,CADRANTDTQYF,TGTGCGGACAGGGCTAACACAGATACGCAGTATTTT
TRBV19,-,TRBJ1-3,-,CASSIGVSVSGNTIYF,TGTGCCAGTAGTATTGGGGTCTCCGTCTCTGGAAACACCATATATTTT
TRBV4-1,-,TRBJ2-7,-,CASSQGISRVEQYF,TGCGCCAGCAGCCAAGGAATTTCTCGCGTCGAGCAGTACTTC
TRBV28,-,TRBJ2-2,-,CASSLMDGAFTGELFF,TGTGCCAGCAGTTTGATGGACGGCGCGTTCACCGGGGAGCTGTTTTTT
TRBV30,-,TRBJ2-3,few,CALANGAGTFTDTQYF,TGTGCCTTAGCCAATGGGGCGGGGACGTTCACAGATACGCAGTATTTT
TRBV28,-,TRBJ2-7,-,CASVPGRSYEQYF,TGTGCCAGCGTCCCCGGACGGTCCTACGAGCAGTACTTC
TRBV20-1,TRBD2,TRBJ2-3,-,CSPKRGPLQYF,TGCAGCCCTAAGCGGGGGCCTTTACAGTATTTT
TRBV6-1,-,TRBJ1-3,-,CASTQGFGNTIYF,TGTGCCAGCACTCAGGGGTTTGGAAACACCATATATTTT
TRBV7-3,-,TRBJ2-3,-,CASSPWGRRGRTDTQYF,TGTGCCAGCAGCCCCTGGGGGCGGCGGGGACGCACAGATACGCAGTATTTT
TRBV28,TRBD1,TRBJ1-4,-,CASSLGGDRVAKKLFF,TGTGCCAGCAGTTTGGGCGGTGACAGGGTAGCCAAAAAACTGTTTTTT
TRBV5-1,TRBD1,TRBJ2-3,-,CASSLARQGESTDTQYF,TGCGCCAGCAGCTTGGCCCGACAGGGAGAGAGTACAGATACGCAGTATTTT
TRBV2,-,TRBJ2-3,once,CASRRGGTQYF,TGTGCCAGCAGGAGGGGGGGTACGCAGTATTTT
TRBV5-6,-,TRBJ1-5,few,CASSFRGSSNQPQHF,TGTGCCAGCAGCTTTCGGGGTTCGAGCAATCAGCCCCAGCATTTT
TRBV9,-,TRBJ2-3,-,CASSRGLTGKDTQYF,TGTGCCAGCAGCAGAGGACTGACGGGTAAAGATACGCAGTATTTT
TRBV6-4,-,TRBJ2-1,few,CASSERGNYNEQFF,TGTGCCAGCAGTGAACGGGGGAACTACAATGAGCAGTTCTTC
TRBV6-1,-,TRBJ2-3,-,CASNPGALGTDTQYF,TGTGCCAGCAACCCCGGGGCACTGGGCACAGATACGCAGTATTTT
TRBV7-3,-,TRBJ2-2,-,CASSLAISGELFF,TGTGCCAGCAGCTTGGCCATATCCGGGGAGCTGTTTTTT
TRBV2,-,TRBJ2-5,-,CASSDEQKETQYF,TGTGCCAGCAGTGATGAACAGAAAGAGACCCAGTACTTC
TRBV7-2,-,TRBJ2-5,-,CASSRNQGQETQYF,TGTGCCAGCAGCCGTAATCAGGGCCAAGAGACCCAGTACTTC